This TCR beta chain derives from a study of T cell responses to AZD1222 COVID-19 vaccine. Concerning this clone itself: Its antigen remains unknown.

The study, taken as a whole, reports: Clonal diversity may have been underestimated, and the donors were mostly white British, with more females than males. Dominant CD4 TCR responses targeted spike regions 160-218 and 743-854.

The data were produced by immunoSEQ multiplex PCR, yet TCRdb's version contains in-frame clones alone and is incomplete. The sample carries over 100,000 clones, 85% to 90% recorded once. The germline CDR1 and CDR2 sequences are MNHEY and SVGEGT. This CDR3 has 13 residues. Trimming cost V 2 bases and J 4 bases, with 9 bases left between them. The material sequenced was peripheral blood, taken on day 0 of AZD1222 vaccination. This chain uses TRBV6-2 or TRBV6-3 with TRBJ2-7; D perhaps matches TRBD1 (5 bases). The receptor was isolated from an adult in good health. CDR3 loop: CASSYRGTYEQYF. Written as DNA, the CDR3 is TGTGCCAGCAGTTACAGGGGTACATACGAGCAGTACTTC.